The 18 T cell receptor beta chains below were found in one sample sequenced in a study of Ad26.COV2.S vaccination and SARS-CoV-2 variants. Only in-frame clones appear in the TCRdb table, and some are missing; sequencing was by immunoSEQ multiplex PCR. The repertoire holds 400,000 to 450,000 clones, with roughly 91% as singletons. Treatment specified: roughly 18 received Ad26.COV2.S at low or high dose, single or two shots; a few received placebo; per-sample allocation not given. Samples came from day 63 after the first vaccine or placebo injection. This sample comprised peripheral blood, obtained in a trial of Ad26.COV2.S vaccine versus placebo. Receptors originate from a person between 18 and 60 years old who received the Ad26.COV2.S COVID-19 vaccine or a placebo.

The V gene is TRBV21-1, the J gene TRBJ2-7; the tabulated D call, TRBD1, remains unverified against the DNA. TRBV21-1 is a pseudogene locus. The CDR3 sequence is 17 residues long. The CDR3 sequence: CASSDRASPPGFYEQYF. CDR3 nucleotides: TGTGCCAGCAGCGACAGGGCGAGTCCCCCGGGATTTTACGAGCAGTACTTC.

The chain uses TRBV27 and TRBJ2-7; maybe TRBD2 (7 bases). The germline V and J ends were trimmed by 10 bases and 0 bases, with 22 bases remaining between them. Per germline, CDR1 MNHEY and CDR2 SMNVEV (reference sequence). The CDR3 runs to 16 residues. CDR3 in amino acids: CATWPGGGTPSYEQYF. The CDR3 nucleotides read TGTGCCACTTGGCCGGGGGGCGGGACGCCCTCCTACGAGCAGTACTTC.

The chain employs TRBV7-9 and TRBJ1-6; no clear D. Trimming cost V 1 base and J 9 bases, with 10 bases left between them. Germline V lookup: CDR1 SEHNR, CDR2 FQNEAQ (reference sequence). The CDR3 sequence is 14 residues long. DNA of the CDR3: TGTGCCAGCAGCTTAGAGGAGGGAACTTCACCCCTCCACTTT. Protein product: CASSLEEGTSPLHF.

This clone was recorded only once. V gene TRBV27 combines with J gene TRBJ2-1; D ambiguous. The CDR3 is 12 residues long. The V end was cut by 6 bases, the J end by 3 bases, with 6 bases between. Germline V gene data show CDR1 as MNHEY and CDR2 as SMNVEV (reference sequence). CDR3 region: CASRTNYNEQFF. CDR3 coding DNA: TGTGCCAGCAGAACGAACTACAATGAGCAGTTCTTC.

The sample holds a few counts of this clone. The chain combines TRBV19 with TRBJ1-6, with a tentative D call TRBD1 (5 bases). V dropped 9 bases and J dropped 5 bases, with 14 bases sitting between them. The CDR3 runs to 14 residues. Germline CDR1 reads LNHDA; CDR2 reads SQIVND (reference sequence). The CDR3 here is CASSGTDDNSPLHF. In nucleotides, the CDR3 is TGTGCCAGCTCCGGGACGGATGATAATTCACCCCTCCACTTT.

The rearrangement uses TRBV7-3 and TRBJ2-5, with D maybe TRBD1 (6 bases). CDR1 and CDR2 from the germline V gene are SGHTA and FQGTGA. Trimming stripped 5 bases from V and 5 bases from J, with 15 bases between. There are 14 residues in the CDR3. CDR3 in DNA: TGTGCCAGCAGCCCCCCTCGTCAGGGGGAGACCCAGTACTTC. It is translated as CASSPPRQGETQYF.

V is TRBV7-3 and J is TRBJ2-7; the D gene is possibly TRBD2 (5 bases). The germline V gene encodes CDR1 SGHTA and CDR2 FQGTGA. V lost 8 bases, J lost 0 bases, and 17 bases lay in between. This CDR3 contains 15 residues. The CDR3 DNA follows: TGTGCCAGCTCCATTGGTAGCGCTACCTCCTACGAGCAGTACTTC. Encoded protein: CASSIGSATSYEQYF.

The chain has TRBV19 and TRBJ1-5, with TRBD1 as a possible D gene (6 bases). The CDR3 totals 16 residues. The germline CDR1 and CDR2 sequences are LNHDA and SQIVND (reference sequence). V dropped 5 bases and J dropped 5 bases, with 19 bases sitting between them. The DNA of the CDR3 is TGTGCCAGTAGTGACCTCCTCGGGGGCCGGGATCAGCCCCAGCATTTT. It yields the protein CASSDLLGGRDQPQHF.

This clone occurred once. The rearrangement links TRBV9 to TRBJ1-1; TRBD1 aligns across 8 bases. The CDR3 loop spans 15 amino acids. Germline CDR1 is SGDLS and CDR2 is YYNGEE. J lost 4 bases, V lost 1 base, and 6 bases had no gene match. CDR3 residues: CASSVTRQGSTEAFF. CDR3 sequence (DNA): TGTGCCAGCAGCGTAACCAGACAGGGGAGCACTGAAGCTTTCTTT.

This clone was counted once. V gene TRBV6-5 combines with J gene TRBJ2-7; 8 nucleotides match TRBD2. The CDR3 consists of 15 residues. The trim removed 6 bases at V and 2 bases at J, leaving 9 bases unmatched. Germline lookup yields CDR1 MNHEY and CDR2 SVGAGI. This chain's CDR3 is CASRIGTRRTYEQYF. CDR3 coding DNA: TGTGCCAGCAGAATCGGGACTAGAAGAACCTACGAGCAGTACTTC.

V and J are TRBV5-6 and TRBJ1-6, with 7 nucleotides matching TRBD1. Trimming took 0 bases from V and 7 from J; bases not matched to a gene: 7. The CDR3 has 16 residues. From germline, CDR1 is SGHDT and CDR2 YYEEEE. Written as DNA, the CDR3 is TGTGCCAGCAGCTTGGCCGGAGGGACAGCGAATTCACCCCTCCACTTT. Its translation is CASSLAGGTANSPLHF.

The DNA for the CDR3 is TGTGCCAGCAGCCCTTGGGACAGGGGTTACGAGCAGTACTTC. Translating gives CASSPWDRGYEQYF. The chain couples TRBV5-6 to TRBJ2-7; 10 positions match TRBD1. The ends lost 4 bases at V and 4 bases at J; junction bases unmatched: 5. Germline values: CDR1 SGHDT, CDR2 YYEEEE. CDR3 length: 14 residues.

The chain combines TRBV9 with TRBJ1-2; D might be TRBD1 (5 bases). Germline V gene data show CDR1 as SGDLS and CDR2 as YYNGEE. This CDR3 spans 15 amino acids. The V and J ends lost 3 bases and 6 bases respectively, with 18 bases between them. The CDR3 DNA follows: TGTGCCAGCAGCGCTCCCGCCGGGACGATGCATGGCTACACCTTC. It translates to CASSAPAGTMHGYTF. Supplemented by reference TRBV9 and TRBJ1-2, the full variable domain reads DSGVTQTPKHLITATGQRVTLRCSPRSGDLSVYWYQQSLDQGLQFLIQYYNGEERAKGNILERFSAQQFPDLHSELNLSSLELGDSALYFCASSAPAGTMHGYTFGSGTRLTVV.

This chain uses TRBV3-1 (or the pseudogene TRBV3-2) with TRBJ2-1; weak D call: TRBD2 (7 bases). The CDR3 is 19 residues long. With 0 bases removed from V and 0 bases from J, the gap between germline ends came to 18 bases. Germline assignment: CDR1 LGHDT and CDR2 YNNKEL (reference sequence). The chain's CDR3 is CASSQDQWGGGSSYNEQFF. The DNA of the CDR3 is TGTGCCAGCAGCCAAGATCAATGGGGGGGCGGGAGCTCCTACAATGAGCAGTTCTTC.

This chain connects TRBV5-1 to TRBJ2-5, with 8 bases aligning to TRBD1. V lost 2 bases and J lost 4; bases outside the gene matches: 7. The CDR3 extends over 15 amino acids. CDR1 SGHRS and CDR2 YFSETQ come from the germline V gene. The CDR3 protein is CASSLLQGVGETQYF. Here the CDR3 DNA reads TGCGCCAGCAGCTTACTACAGGGGGTCGGAGAGACCCAGTACTTC.

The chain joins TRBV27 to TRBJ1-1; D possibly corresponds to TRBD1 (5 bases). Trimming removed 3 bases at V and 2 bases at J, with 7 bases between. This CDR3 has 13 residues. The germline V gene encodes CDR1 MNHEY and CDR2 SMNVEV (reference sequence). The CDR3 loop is CASSLGPNTEAFF. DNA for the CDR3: TGTGCCAGCAGTTTGGGGCCAAACACTGAAGCTTTCTTT.

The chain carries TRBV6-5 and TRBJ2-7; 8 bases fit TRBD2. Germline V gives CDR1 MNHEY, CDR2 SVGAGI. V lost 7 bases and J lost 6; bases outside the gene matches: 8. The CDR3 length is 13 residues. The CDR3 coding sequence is TGTGCCAGCAAACCGGGAGGGCCGGTCGAGCAGTACTTC. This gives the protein CASKPGGPVEQYF.

The CDR3 nucleotides read TGTGCCAGCAGCGTACAGGGTTTAGGCAATCAGCCCCAGCATTTT. It is translated as CASSVQGLGNQPQHF. This chain links TRBV7-9 with TRBJ1-5; tentatively, D is TRBD1 (6 bases). The CDR3 runs 15 residues. The V gene's germline CDR1 is SEHNR and CDR2 FQNEAQ (reference sequence). Trimming removed 5 bases at V and 2 bases at J, with 13 bases between.